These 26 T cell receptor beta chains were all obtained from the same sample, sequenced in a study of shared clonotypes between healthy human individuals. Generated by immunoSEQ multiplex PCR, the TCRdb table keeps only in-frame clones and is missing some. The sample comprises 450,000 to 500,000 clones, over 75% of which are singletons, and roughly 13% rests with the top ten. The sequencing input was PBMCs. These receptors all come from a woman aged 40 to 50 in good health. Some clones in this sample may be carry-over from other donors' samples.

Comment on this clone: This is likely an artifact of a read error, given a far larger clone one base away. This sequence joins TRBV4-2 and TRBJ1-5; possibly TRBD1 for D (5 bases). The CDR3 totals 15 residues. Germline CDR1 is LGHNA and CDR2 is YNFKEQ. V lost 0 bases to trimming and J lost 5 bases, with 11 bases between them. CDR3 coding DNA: TGTGCCAGCAGCCAAGATTCAGGGAGCTATCAGCCCCAGCATTTT. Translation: CASSQDSGSYQPQHF.

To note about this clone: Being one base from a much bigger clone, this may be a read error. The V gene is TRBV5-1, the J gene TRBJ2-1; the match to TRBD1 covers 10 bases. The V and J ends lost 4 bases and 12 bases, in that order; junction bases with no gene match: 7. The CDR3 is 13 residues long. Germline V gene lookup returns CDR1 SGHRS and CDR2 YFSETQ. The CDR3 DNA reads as TGCGCCAGCAGCCTGACAGGGGGCAGTGGGCAGTTCTTC. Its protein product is CASSLTGGSGQFF.

CDR3 nucleotides: TGTGCCAGCTCGGACAGGGGGCTTCGAAATGAGCAGTTCTTC. Protein product: CASSDRGLRNEQFF. The genes are TRBV25-1 and TRBJ2-1; the match to TRBD1 covers 11 bases. J was trimmed by 7 bases and V by 8 bases; bases with no gene match: 7. Germline lookup yields CDR1 MGHDK and CDR2 SYGVNS. The CDR3 length is 14 residues.

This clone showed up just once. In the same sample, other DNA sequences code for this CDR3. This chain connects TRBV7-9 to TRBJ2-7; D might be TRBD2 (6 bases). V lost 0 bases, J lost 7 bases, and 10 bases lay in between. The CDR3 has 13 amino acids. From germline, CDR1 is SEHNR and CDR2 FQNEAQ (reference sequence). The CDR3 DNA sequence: TGTGCCAGCAGCTTAGCGGGAGGCGGGGAGCAGTACTTC. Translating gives CASSLAGGGEQYF.

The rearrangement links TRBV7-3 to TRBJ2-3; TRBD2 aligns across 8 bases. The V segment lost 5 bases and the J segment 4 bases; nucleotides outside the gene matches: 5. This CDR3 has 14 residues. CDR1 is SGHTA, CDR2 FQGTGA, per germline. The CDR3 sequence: CASSPLAAPDTQYF. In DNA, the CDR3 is TGTGCCAGCAGCCCACTAGCGGCCCCAGATACGCAGTATTTT. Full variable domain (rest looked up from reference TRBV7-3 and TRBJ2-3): GAGVSQTPSNKVTEKGKYVELRCDPISGHTALYWYRQSLGQGPEFLIYFQGTGAADDSGLPNDRFFAVRPEGSVSTLKIQRTERGDSAVYLCASSPLAAPDTQYFGPGTRLTVL.

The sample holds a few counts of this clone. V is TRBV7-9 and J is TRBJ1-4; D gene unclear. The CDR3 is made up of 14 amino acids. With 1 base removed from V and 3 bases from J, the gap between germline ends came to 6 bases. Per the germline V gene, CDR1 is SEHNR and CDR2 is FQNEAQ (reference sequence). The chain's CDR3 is CASSLGYSNEKLFF. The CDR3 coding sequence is TGTGCCAGCAGCTTAGGCTACTCTAATGAAAAACTGTTTTTT.

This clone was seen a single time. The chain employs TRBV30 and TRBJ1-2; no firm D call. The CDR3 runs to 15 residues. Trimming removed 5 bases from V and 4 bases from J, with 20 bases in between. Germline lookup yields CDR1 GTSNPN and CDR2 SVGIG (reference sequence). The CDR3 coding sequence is TGTGCCTGGTCTCGGGGAGGGATCCAACTCTATGGCTACACCTTC. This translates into CAWSRGGIQLYGYTF.

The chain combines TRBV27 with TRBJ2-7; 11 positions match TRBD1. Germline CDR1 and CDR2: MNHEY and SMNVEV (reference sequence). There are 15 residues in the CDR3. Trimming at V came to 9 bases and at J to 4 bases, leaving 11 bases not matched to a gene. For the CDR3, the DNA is TGTGCCAGTAAACCGGACAGGGGGCAGGATTACGAGCAGTACTTC. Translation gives CASKPDRGQDYEQYF.

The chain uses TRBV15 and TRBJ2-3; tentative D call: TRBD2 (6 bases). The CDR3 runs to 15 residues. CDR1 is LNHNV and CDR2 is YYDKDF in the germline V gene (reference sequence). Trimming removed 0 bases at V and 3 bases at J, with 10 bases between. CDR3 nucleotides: TGTGCCACCAGCAGAGATATCGGGAGTACAGATACGCAGTATTTT. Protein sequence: CATSRDIGSTDTQYF.

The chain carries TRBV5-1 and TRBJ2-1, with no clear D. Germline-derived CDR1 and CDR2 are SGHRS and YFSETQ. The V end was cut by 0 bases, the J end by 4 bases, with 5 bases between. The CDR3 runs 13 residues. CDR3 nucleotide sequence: TGCGCCAGCAGCTTGGACGGTTACAATGAGCAGTTCTTC. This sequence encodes CASSLDGYNEQFF.

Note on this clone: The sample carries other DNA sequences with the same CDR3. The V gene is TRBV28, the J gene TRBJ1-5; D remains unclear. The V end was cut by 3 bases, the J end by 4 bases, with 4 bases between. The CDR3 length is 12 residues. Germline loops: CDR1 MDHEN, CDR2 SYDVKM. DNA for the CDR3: TGTGCCAGCAGTTTTAGGAATCAGCCCCAGCATTTT. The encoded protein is CASSFRNQPQHF.

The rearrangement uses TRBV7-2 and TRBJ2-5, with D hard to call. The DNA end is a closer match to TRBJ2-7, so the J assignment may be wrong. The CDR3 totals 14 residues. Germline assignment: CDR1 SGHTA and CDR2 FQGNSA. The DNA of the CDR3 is TGTGCCAGCAGCTTAATGGGAACCTACTACGAGCAGTACTTC. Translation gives CASSLMGTYYEQYF.

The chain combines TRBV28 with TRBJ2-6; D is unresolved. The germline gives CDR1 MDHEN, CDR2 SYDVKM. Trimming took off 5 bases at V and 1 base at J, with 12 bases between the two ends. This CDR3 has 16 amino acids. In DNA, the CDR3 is TGTGCCAGCAGTGCATCACCCCATTCTGGGGCCAACGTCCTGACTTTC. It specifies CASSASPHSGANVLTF.

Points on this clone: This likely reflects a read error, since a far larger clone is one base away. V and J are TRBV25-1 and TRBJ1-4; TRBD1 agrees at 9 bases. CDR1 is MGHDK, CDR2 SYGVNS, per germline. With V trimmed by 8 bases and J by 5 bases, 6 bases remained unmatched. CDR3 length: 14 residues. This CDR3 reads CASGVGTGNEKLFF. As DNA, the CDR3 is TGTGCCAGCGGTGTCGGGACAGGGAATGAAAAACTGTTTTTT.

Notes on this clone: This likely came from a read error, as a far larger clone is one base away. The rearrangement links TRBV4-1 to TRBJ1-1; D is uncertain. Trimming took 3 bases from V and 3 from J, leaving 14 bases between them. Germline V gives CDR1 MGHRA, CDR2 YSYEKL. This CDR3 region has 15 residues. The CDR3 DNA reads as TGCGCCAGCAGCCAGGGCTCGGGTGTGTACACTGAAGCTTTCTTT. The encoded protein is CASSQGSGVYTEAFF.

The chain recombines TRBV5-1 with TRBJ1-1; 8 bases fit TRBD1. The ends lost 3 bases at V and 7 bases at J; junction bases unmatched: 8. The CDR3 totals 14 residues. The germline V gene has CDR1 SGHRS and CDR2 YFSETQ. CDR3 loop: CASSSPGTGIEAFF. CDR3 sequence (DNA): TGCGCCAGCAGCTCCCCCGGGACAGGCATTGAAGCTTTCTTT.

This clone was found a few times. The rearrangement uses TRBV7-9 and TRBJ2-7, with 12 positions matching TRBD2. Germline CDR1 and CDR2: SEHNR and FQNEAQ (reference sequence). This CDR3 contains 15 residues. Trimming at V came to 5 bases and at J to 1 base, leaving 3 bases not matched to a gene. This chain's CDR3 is CASSLTSGRSYEQYF. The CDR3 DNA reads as TGTGCCAGCAGCCTCACTAGCGGGAGGTCCTACGAGCAGTACTTC. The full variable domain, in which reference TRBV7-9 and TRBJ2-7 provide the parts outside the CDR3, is DTGVSQNPRHKITKRGQNVTFRCDPISEHNRLYWYRQTLGQGPEFLTYFQNEAQLEKSRLLSDRFSAERPKGSFSTLEIQRTEQGDSAMYLCASSLTSGRSYEQYFGPGTRLTVT.

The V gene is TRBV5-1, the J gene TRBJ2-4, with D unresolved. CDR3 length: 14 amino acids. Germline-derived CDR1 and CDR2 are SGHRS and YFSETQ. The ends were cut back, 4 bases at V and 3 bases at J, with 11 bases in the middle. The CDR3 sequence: CASSHTSVKNIQYF. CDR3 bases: TGCGCCAGCAGCCACACATCCGTCAAAAACATTCAGTACTTC.

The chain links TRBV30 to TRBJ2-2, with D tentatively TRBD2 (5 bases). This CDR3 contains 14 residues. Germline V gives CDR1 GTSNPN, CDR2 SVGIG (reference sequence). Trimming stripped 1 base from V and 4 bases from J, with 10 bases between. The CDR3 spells CAWSGGLGTGELFF. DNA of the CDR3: TGTGCCTGGAGTGGAGGACTCGGCACCGGGGAGCTGTTTTTT.

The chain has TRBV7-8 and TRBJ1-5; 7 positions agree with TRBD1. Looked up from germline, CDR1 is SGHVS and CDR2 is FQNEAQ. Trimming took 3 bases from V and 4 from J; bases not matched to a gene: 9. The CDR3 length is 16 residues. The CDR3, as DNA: TGTGCCAGCAGCTTCGTCGGGTGGACAGGAAATCAGCCCCAGCATTTT. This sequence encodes CASSFVGWTGNQPQHF.

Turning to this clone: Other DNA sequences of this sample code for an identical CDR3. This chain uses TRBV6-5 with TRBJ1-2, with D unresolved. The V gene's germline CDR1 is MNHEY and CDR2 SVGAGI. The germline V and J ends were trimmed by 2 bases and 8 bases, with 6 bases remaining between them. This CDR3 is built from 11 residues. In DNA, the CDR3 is TGTGCCAGCAGTTACCTGGGGGGCTACACCTTC. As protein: CASSYLGGYTF.

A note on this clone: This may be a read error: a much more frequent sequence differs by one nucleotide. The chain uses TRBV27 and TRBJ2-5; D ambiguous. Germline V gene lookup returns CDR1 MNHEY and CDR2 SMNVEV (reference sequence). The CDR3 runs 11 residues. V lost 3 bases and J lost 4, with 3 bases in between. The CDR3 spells CASSFRETQYF. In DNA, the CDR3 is TGTGCCAGCAGTTTTAGAGAGACCCAGTACTTC.

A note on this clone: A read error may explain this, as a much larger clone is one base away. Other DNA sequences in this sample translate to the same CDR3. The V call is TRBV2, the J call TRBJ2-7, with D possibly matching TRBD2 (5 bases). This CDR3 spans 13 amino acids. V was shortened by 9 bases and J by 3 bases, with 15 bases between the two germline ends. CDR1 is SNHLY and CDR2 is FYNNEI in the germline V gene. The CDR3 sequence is CASSPLVDYEQYF. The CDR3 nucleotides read TGTGCCAGTAGCCCACTAGTTGACTACGAGCAGTACTTC.

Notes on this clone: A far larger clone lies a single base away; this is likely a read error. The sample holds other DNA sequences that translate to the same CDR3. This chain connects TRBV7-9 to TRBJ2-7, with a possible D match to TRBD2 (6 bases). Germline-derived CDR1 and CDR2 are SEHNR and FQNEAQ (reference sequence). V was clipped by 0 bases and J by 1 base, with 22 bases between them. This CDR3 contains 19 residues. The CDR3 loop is CASSLAVRTVGLGSYEQYF. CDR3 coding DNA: TGTGCCAGCAGCTTAGCGGTGAGAACAGTGGGACTGGGGTCCTACGAGCAGTACTTC.

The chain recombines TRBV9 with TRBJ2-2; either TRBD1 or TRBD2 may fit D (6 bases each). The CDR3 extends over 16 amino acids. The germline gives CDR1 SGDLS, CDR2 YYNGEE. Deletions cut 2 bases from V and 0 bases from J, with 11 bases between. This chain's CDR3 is CASSVGGPANTGELFF. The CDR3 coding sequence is TGTGCCAGCAGCGTGGGGGGCCCAGCGAACACCGGGGAGCTGTTTTTT.

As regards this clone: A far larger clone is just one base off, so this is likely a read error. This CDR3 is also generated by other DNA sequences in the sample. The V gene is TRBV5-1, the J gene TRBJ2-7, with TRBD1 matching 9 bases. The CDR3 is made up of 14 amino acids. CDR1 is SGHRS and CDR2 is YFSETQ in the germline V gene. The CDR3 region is CASSLGQGPYEQYF. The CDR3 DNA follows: TGTGCCAGCAGCTTGGGACAGGGTCCCTACGAGCAGTACTTC.